The clone carrying this TCR beta chain was picked up many times. Its antigen remains unknown. The data were obtained in a study of blood T cells in healthy people across ages. Broader study findings: PBMCs were not sorted, which prevented a conclusive comparison of naive versus antigen-experienced cells.

The V segment lost 3 bases and the J segment 0 bases; nucleotides outside the gene matches: 2. This CDR3 spans 16 amino acids. Germline V gene sequence: CDR1 SNHLY, CDR2 FYNNEI. Sample-barcoded 5' priming and a J-beta primer mix drove a second PCR of roughly 6 to 12 cycles. A single record per CDR3 protein comes from TCRdb applying MiXCR to the 5' RACE reads. The sample has 1.5 million or so distinct CDR3 sequences; approximately 39% are singletons. What was sequenced was blood. The genes are TRBV2 and TRBJ2-7; 13 bases are shared with TRBD2. This sequence originates from a woman younger than 35 in good health. This chain's CDR3 is CASSEGLAGFSYEQYF. The CDR3 DNA sequence: TGTGCCAGCAGTGAGGGACTAGCGGGATTCTCCTACGAGCAGTACTTC. The full variable domain, its missing parts supplied by reference TRBV2 and TRBJ2-7, is EPEVTQTPSHQVTQMGQEVILRCVPISNHLYFYWYRQILGQKVEFLVSFYNNEISEKSEIFDDQFSVERPDGSNFTLKIRSTKLEDSAMYFCASSEGLAGFSYEQYFGPGTRLTVT.